This T cell receptor beta chain was obtained from a study of B cell selection in AIRE deficiency. The CDR3 extends over 14 amino acids. Trimming at V came to 4 bases and at J to 3 bases, leaving 6 bases not matched to a gene. Germline lookup yields CDR1 SGHNT and CDR2 YYREEE (reference sequence). Assay: immunoSEQ multiplex PCR; the TCRdb copy retains only in-frame clones and omits some. The table shows roughly 26,000 clones, with 92% occurring only once. Regulatory T cells were sorted as CD4+CD25hiCD127low/negative cells. Sequenced material: CD4+CD25+ Tregs sorted from PBMCs. This receptor was identified in a human donor in good health. The chain employs TRBV5-4 and TRBJ2-7; 8 bases fit TRBD1. CDR3 sequence: CASSQTGVVYEQYF. The CDR3 nucleotides read TGTGCCAGCAGCCAGACAGGGGTCGTCTACGAGCAGTACTTC. The whole variable domain, filled in from reference TRBV5-4 and TRBJ2-7, reads ETGVTQSPTHLIKTRGQQVTLRCSSQSGHNTVSWYQQALGQGPQFIFQYYREEENGRGNFPPRFSGLQFPNYSSELNVNALELDDSALYLCASSQTGVVYEQYFGPGTRLTVT.